Below are 25 T cell receptor beta chains sequenced from a single sample in a study of blood T cell repertoires in COVID-19. TCRdb keeps only in-frame clones here, not all; method: immunoSEQ multiplex PCR. The repertoire holds 11,000 to 15,000 clones, 87% seen once, with about 5% in the top ten. Specimen: peripheral blood. Receptors originate from a human donor in a cohort sampled during active COVID-19.

The rearrangement links TRBV18 to TRBJ2-5, with 9 bases that match TRBD1. V gave up 3 bases and J gave up 0 bases; unmatched junction bases: 2. This CDR3 has 15 residues. The germline V gene encodes CDR1 KGHSH and CDR2 LQKENI. DNA for the CDR3: TGTGCCAGCTCACCGGGGACAGGGTACCAAGAGACCCAGTACTTC. It translates to CASSPGTGYQETQYF.

With respect to this clone: A junction end diverges from the germline sequence, so it may reflect a read error. The chain has TRBV7-7 and TRBJ2-2; D remains unclear. This CDR3 region has 15 residues. CDR1 is SSHAT and CDR2 is FNYEAQ in the germline V gene (reference sequence). CDR3 sequence: CASSPSYGNTGELFF. The CDR3 DNA sequence: TGTGCTAGCAGCCCTAGTTACGGGAACACCGGGGAGCTGTTTTTT. Using reference TRBV7-7 and TRBJ2-2 for the parts outside the CDR3, the full variable domain is GAGVSQSPRYKVTKRGQDVTLRCDPISSHATLYWYQQALGQGPEFLTYFNYEAQPDKSGLPSDRFSAERPEGSISTLTIQRTEQRDSAMYRCASSPSYGNTGELFFGEGSRLTVL.

The chain carries TRBV6-6 and TRBJ2-3; possibly TRBD2 for D (5 bases). V dropped 5 bases and J dropped 4 bases, with 10 bases sitting between them. The germline V gene encodes CDR1 MNHNY and CDR2 SVGAGI (reference sequence). This CDR3 spans 13 amino acids. In DNA form, the CDR3 reads TGTGCCAGCAGTGCCGTGAGGGCAGATACGCAGTATTTT. Translation gives CASSAVRADTQYF.

The genes are TRBV14 and TRBJ1-1, with a weak D call TRBD1 (6 bases). From germline, CDR1 is SGHDN and CDR2 FVKESK. V was cut by 3 bases and J by 0 bases, with 11 bases left in between. This CDR3 is 15 amino acids long. The CDR3 DNA reads TGTGCCAGCAGCCAGAAACAGGGATTGAACACTGAAGCTTTCTTT. As protein: CASSQKQGLNTEAFF.

This clone was detected only once. The J gene is TRBJ2-5, the V gene TRBV5-4; 9 nucleotides line up with TRBD2. Germline V gene sequence: CDR1 SGHNT, CDR2 YYREEE (reference sequence). Germline trimming cut 4 bases from V and 5 bases from J; bases unmatched to any gene: 9. This CDR3 comprises 15 residues. The CDR3 reads CASSKNLAGLETQYF. CDR3 nucleotide sequence: TGTGCCAGCAGCAAGAACCTAGCGGGACTGGAGACCCAGTACTTC.

The chain combines TRBV15 with TRBJ1-5, with D unresolved. Trimming pared 1 base from V and 3 bases from J, leaving 16 bases between. Germline loops: CDR1 LNHNV, CDR2 YYDKDF (reference sequence). CDR3 length: 17 residues. The CDR3 DNA follows: TGTGCCACCAGCAGAGTCTCGGGTACTCAACCCAATCAGCCCCAGCATTTT. This encodes CATSRVSGTQPNQPQHF.

The chain recombines TRBV4-1 with TRBJ1-2; 8 bases match TRBD1. Germline CDR1 and CDR2: MGHRA and YSYEKL. The trim removed 1 base at V and 4 bases at J, leaving 5 bases unmatched. The CDR3 runs to 15 residues. The chain's CDR3 is CASSQAQQGGYGYTF. CDR3 nucleotides: TGCGCCAGCAGCCAAGCCCAACAGGGGGGCTATGGCTACACCTTC.

The J gene is TRBJ1-4, the V gene TRBV28; D is ambiguous. Germline V lookup: CDR1 MDHEN, CDR2 SYDVKM. Trimming left V 8 bases short and J 7 bases short, with 20 bases between. The CDR3 length is 15 residues. The chain's CDR3 is CASGSLAGEREKLFF. DNA for the CDR3: TGTGCCAGCGGATCTCTGGCAGGTGAACGTGAAAAACTGTTTTTT.

The CDR3 DNA reads TGTGCCAGTAGTATAGATCTTATCGGAGGTGTAGCCAAAAACATTCAGTACTTC. Translating it yields CASSIDLIGGVAKNIQYF. The chain combines TRBV19 with TRBJ2-4; tentative D call: TRBD2 (5 bases). V lost 0 bases, J lost 0 bases, and 15 bases lay in between. The CDR3 covers 18 residues. CDR1 is LNHDA and CDR2 is SQIVND in the germline V gene (reference sequence).

This sequence joins TRBV25-1 and TRBJ1-2, with 9 bases identical to TRBD1. Trimming took 6 bases from V and 4 from J; bases not matched to a gene: 6. Germline CDR1 and CDR2: MGHDK and SYGVNS. The CDR3 is 14 residues long. This CDR3 is CASRLTGGLYGYTF. In DNA, the CDR3 is TGTGCCAGCAGACTGACAGGGGGTCTCTATGGCTACACCTTC.

The DNA of the CDR3 is TGTGCCAGCAGTTATGGGACTAGCCAAGAGACCCAGTACTTC. It codes for CASSYGTSQETQYF. The chain uses TRBV6-6 and TRBJ2-5; 8 bases align to TRBD2. V lost 3 bases to trimming and J lost 1 base; unmatched junction nucleotides: 1. Germline V lookup: CDR1 MNHNY, CDR2 SVGAGI (reference sequence). The CDR3 is 14 amino acids.

The chain couples TRBV21-1 to TRBJ2-1; the D call in the table, TRBD2, was not verified against the DNA. TRBV21-1 is annotated as a pseudogene. The CDR3 has 14 amino acids. CDR3 bases: TGTGCCAGCAGTAGCGGGAGGCGCTACAATGAGCAGTTCTTC. Its translation is CASSSGRRYNEQFF.

This chain links TRBV5-1 with TRBJ2-7; the match to TRBD2 covers 9 bases. This CDR3 region has 14 residues. CDR1 is SGHRS, CDR2 YFSETQ, per germline. Unmatched junction bases numbered 4, after V lost 4 bases and J lost 2 bases. The CDR3 DNA is TGCGCCAGCAGCCCGACTAGCGGACCCTACGAGCAGTACTTC. It specifies CASSPTSGPYEQYF.

The chain couples TRBV5-1 to TRBJ1-2; 11 nucleotides align to TRBD1. Per the germline V gene, CDR1 is SGHRS and CDR2 is YFSETQ. The CDR3 totals 15 residues. V shed 4 bases and J 7 bases; nucleotides not matched to a gene: 9. The CDR3 DNA reads TGCGCCAGCAGCCCGGACCCCGGGACAGGGGGTGGCTACACCTTC. This encodes CASSPDPGTGGGYTF.

This rearrangement joins TRBV28 to TRBJ1-5; D unclear. Germline assignment: CDR1 MDHEN and CDR2 SYDVKM. V shed 8 bases and J shed 4 bases, with 9 bases lying between them. The CDR3 spans 12 residues. The CDR3 loop is CASRWANQPQHF. The CDR3 DNA reads as TGTGCCAGCCGGTGGGCAAATCAGCCCCAGCATTTT.

The chain couples TRBV7-2 to TRBJ2-7; 7 bases agree with TRBD2. This CDR3 contains 14 residues. Trimming at V came to 3 bases and at J to 3 bases, leaving 5 bases not matched to a gene. Germline CDR1 SGHTA, CDR2 FQGNSA. As DNA, the CDR3 is TGTGCCAGCAGCTTGATGTGGGAGGGCTACGAGCAGTACTTC. Amino acid sequence: CASSLMWEGYEQYF.

This rearrangement joins TRBV5-1 to TRBJ2-5; 12 bases map to TRBD2. Germline assignment: CDR1 SGHRS and CDR2 YFSETQ. The CDR3 consists of 15 residues. After removal of 7 bases from V and 2 bases from J, the junction contained 6 bases not matched to a gene. DNA for the CDR3: TGCGCCAGCTCTAAGACTAGCGGGGGTCAAGAGACCCAGTACTTC. Translated, it gives CASSKTSGGQETQYF.

In nucleotides, the CDR3 is TGTGCCAGTAGCCTAGCAGCCGACTTCCTCACCGGGGAGCTGTTTTTT. Protein product: CASSLAADFLTGELFF. The rearrangement joins TRBV19 to TRBJ2-2; D perhaps matches TRBD2 (5 bases). The CDR3 consists of 16 residues. V lost 6 bases, J lost 4 bases, and 18 bases lay in between. Looked up from germline, CDR1 is LNHDA and CDR2 is SQIVND (reference sequence).

This sequence joins TRBV6-4 and TRBJ1-1; D remains ambiguous. V was clipped by 3 bases and J by 5 bases, with 10 bases between them. Germline lookup yields CDR1 MRHNA and CDR2 SNTAGT. This CDR3 region has 13 residues. In DNA, the CDR3 is TGTGCCAGCAGTGAAATTCGAGGGACTGAAGCTTTCTTT. It is translated as CASSEIRGTEAFF.

The gene calls are TRBV28 and TRBJ1-2; D is possibly TRBD1 (5 bases). Trimming shortened V by 4 bases and J by 8 bases, and 20 bases separated the two germline ends. Germline CDR1 reads MDHEN; CDR2 reads SYDVKM. CDR3 length: 15 amino acids. CDR3 sequence (DNA): TGTGCCAGCAGTTCACACCAGGGAAGAGTTGGAGGCTACACCTTC. Protein sequence: CASSSHQGRVGGYTF.

The rearrangement uses TRBV6-5 and TRBJ2-7, with 9 bases that match TRBD2. Trimming removed 11 bases from V and 3 bases from J; junction bases left unmatched: 5. CDR1 is MNHEY, CDR2 SVGAGI, per germline. This CDR3 spans 12 amino acids. CDR3 region: CAATSGLYEQYF. The DNA of the CDR3 is TGTGCCGCAACTAGCGGGCTCTACGAGCAGTACTTC.

The V and J genes are TRBV10-3 and TRBJ2-3; D call uncertain. Looked up from germline, CDR1 is ENHRY and CDR2 is SYGVKD. Between the trimmed V and J ends, which lost 6 bases and 2 bases, there was a span of 12 bases. The CDR3 consists of 14 residues. The CDR3 region has the DNA TGTGCCATCAGGCCCGGTCCCACCACAGATACGCAGTATTTT. Translation gives CAIRPGPTTDTQYF.

V and J are TRBV4-1 and TRBJ2-1; perhaps TRBD2 as D (6 bases). V was cut by 2 bases and J by 4 bases, with 15 bases left in between. The CDR3 sequence is 16 residues long. Germline V CDR1 and CDR2: MGHRA, YSYEKL. CDR3 region: CASSQSGGNYYNEQFF. The DNA of the CDR3 is TGCGCCAGCAGCCAATCCGGCGGGAACTATTACAATGAGCAGTTCTTC.

The chain uses TRBV27 and TRBJ2-7, with TRBD2 matching over 9 bases. The length of the CDR3 is 16 residues. Germline assignment: CDR1 MNHEY and CDR2 SMNVEV (reference sequence). After removal of 1 base from V and 7 bases from J, the junction contained 11 bases not matched to a gene. CDR3 bases: TGTGCCAGCAGTTTATTGCGTCCTAGCGGGATAAGTGAGCAGTACTTC. It encodes CASSLLRPSGISEQYF.

This sequence joins TRBV7-8 and TRBJ1-5, with TRBD1 identical over 8 bases. Germline-derived CDR1 and CDR2 are SGHVS and FQNEAQ. The CDR3 consists of 15 residues. The junction had 8 bases not matched to a gene; V was cut back by 4 bases and J by 6 bases. Here the CDR3 reads CASSYGQGTGQPQHF. In nucleotides, the CDR3 is TGTGCCAGCAGCTACGGACAGGGCACCGGTCAGCCCCAGCATTTT.